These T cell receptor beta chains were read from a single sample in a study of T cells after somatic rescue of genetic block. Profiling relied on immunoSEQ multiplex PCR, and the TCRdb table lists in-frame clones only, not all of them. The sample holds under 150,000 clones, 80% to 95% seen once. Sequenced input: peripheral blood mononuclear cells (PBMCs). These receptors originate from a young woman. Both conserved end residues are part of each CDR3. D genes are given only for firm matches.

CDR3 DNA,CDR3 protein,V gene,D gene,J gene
TGTGCCAGCAGCTCCTTGCGGGGTTGGAGCTCCTACGAGCAGTACTTC,CASSSLRGWSSYEQYF,TRBV5-6,.,TRBJ2-7
TGTGCCAGTAGTATTCTCCCCAGGGTCCCCGGGGAGCTGTTTTTT,CASSILPRVPGELFF,TRBV19,.,TRBJ2-2
TGTGCCAGCAGTCCCCGACAGGGAGGCGGTAATTCACCCCTCCACTTT,CASSPRQGGGNSPLHF,TRBV28,TRBD1,TRBJ1-6
TGTGCCAGCAGTTACTCATTGGGTTTCGGGACCCAGTACTTC,CASSYSLGFGTQYF,TRBV6-5,.,TRBJ2-5
TGCGCCAGCAGCTTAGACCTATACGAGCAGTACTTC,CASSLDLYEQYF,TRBV5-1,.,TRBJ2-7
TGTGCCAGCAGTGAAGGCGGGGGTGAACCCTACGAGCAGTACTTC,CASSEGGGEPYEQYF,TRBV2,TRBD2,TRBJ2-7
TGTGCCAGCAGTTCCGCCAAGACCCAGTACTTC,CASSSAKTQYF,TRBV27,.,TRBJ2-5
TGTGCCAGCTCACCAGGGGCAGGGGGCTGGTACACCTTC,CASSPGAGGWYTF,TRBV18,TRBD1,TRBJ1-2
TGCAGCGCCTCTCGGGTTGGGAGACTAATCGGGAACTATGGCTACACCTTC,CSASRVGRLIGNYGYTF,TRBV29-1,.,TRBJ1-2
TGTGCCAGCAGCGTAGGGGGGCAGTTCCCCTACGAGCAGTACTTC,CASSVGGQFPYEQYF,TRBV9,.,TRBJ2-7
TGCGCCAGCAGCTTAAAGGGCACCGCCTACGAGCAGTACTTC,CASSLKGTAYEQYF,TRBV5-1,.,TRBJ2-7
TGCGCCAGCAGCTTGGAAGGGTCGCTGGAGCAGTACTTC,CASSLEGSLEQYF,TRBV5-1,.,TRBJ2-7
TGTGCCAGCAGCTTAGGGACAGCCAATGAAGCTTTCTTT,CASSLGTANEAFF,TRBV7-9,.,TRBJ1-1
TGTGCCAGCAGTGTTCGGGACCTCGCGGACTATGGCTACACCTTC,CASSVRDLADYGYTF,TRBV6-5,.,TRBJ1-2
TGTGCCAGCAGCCAGGACAGGGGGCGGGCCCTCCACTTT,CASSQDRGRALHF,TRBV5-4,TRBD1,TRBJ1-6